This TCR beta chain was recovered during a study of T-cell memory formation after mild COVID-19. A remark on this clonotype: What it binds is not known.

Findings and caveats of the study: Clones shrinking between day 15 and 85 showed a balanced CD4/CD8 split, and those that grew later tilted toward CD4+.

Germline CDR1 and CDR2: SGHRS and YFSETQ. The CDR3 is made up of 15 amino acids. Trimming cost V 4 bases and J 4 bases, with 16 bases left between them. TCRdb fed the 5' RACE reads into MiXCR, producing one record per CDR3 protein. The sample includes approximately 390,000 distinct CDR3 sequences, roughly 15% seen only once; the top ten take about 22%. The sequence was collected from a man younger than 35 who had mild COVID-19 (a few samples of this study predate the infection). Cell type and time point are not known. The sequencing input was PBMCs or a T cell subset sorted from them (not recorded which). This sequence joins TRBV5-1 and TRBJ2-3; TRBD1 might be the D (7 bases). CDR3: CASSISGGPSDTQYF. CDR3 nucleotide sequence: TGCGCCAGCAGCATCTCAGGGGGGCCGTCAGATACGCAGTATTTT.